A selection of T cell receptor beta chains follows, all from one sample in a study of cytomegalovirus exposure and HLA in healthy donors. Only in-frame clones appear in the TCRdb table, and some are missing; sequencing was by immunoSEQ multiplex PCR. Of some 160,000 clones listed, 77% are singletons. Specimen: PBMCs. These receptors originate from a woman younger than 45 in good health and CMV-seronegative. The CDR3 runs from the conserved cysteine through the conserved F or W. D genes are given only for firm matches. The size of a clone is reported for some rows only, either as once, few or many, or as a class for expanded clones.

J gene: TRBJ2-1; clone size: NA; D gene: TRBD2; V gene: TRBV4-3; CDR3 DNA: TGCGCCAGCAGCCAAGATGGGGGGGTAAGCGGGAGTCTCTCCTACAATGAGCAGTTCTTC; CDR3 protein: CASSQDGGVSGSLSYNEQFF
J gene: TRBJ2-3; clone size: NA; D gene: TRBD2; V gene: TRBV4-3; CDR3 DNA: TGCGCCAGCGGCAGGGCGGGAGGGATAGATACGCAGTATTTT; CDR3 protein: CASGRAGGIDTQYF
J gene: TRBJ2-1; clone size: once; D gene: NA; V gene: TRBV6-1; CDR3 DNA: TGTGCCAGCAGTGAATCGGGTCTAGATGTCAATGAGCAGTTCTTC; CDR3 protein: CASSESGLDVNEQFF
J gene: TRBJ1-1; clone size: NA; D gene: NA; V gene: TRBV7-2; CDR3 DNA: TGTGCCAGCAGCTACGCCCATCCAGGGGTAGGCACTGAAGCTTTCTTT; CDR3 protein: CASSYAHPGVGTEAFF
J gene: TRBJ2-5; clone size: NA; D gene: TRBD2; V gene: TRBV28; CDR3 DNA: TGTGCCAGCAGTCTCCGGAGGGCTAGCGGGATCTCACAAGAGACCCAGTACTTC; CDR3 protein: CASSLRRASGISQETQYF
J gene: TRBJ1-3; clone size: NA; D gene: TRBD1; V gene: TRBV5-4; CDR3 DNA: TGTGCCAGCAGCAGAGGGGACAGGGTAGGAAACACCATATATTTT; CDR3 protein: CASSRGDRVGNTIYF
J gene: TRBJ1-3; clone size: NA; D gene: NA; V gene: TRBV7-6; CDR3 DNA: TGTGCCAGCAGCTTAGCGAGTACAGATACCTTCTCTGGAAACACCATATATTTT; CDR3 protein: CASSLASTDTFSGNTIYF
J gene: TRBJ1-2; clone size: few; D gene: NA; V gene: TRBV11-1; CDR3 DNA: TGTGCCAGCAGCAAACCGTCGAGCTATGGCTACACCTTC; CDR3 protein: CASSKPSSYGYTF
J gene: TRBJ2-7; clone size: NA; D gene: TRBD1; V gene: TRBV13; CDR3 DNA: TGTGCCAGCAGCCGCGTTTCGGACAGGCCCCCCTACGAGCAGTACTTC; CDR3 protein: CASSRVSDRPPYEQYF
J gene: TRBJ1-3; clone size: NA; D gene: NA; V gene: TRBV7-2; CDR3 DNA: TGTGCCAGCAGCTTAGGGGGCGATCCTGGAAACACCATATATTTT; CDR3 protein: CASSLGGDPGNTIYF
J gene: TRBJ1-2; clone size: NA; D gene: TRBD1; V gene: TRBV7-9; CDR3 DNA: TGTGCCAGCAGCTTAGCGGACAGGGGATCTGGGAACTATGGCTACACCTTC; CDR3 protein: CASSLADRGSGNYGYTF
J gene: TRBJ1-1; clone size: few; D gene: TRBD1; V gene: TRBV7-2; CDR3 DNA: TGTGCCAGCAGCTTAGAGGCGACAGGGCGGACTGAAGCTTTCTTT; CDR3 protein: CASSLEATGRTEAFF
J gene: TRBJ2-6; clone size: few; D gene: NA; V gene: TRBV7-3; CDR3 DNA: TGTGCCAGCAGCCCCCACACCTCTGGGGCCAACGTCCTGACTTTC; CDR3 protein: CASSPHTSGANVLTF
J gene: TRBJ2-2; clone size: NA; D gene: NA; V gene: TRBV27; CDR3 DNA: TGTGCCAGCAGTCAAAACACCGGGGAGCTGTTTTTT; CDR3 protein: CASSQNTGELFF
J gene: TRBJ2-7; clone size: NA; D gene: NA; V gene: TRBV18; CDR3 DNA: TGTGCCAGCTCACCCGATGGCGCAGGGCCCTACGAGCAGTACTTC; CDR3 protein: CASSPDGAGPYEQYF
J gene: TRBJ1-1; clone size: once; D gene: NA; V gene: TRBV5-1; CDR3 DNA: TGCGCCAGCAGCTTGAACCAGGGTGGCACTGAAGCTTTCTTT; CDR3 protein: CASSLNQGGTEAFF
J gene: TRBJ2-3; clone size: NA; D gene: NA; V gene: TRBV2; CDR3 DNA: TGTGCCAGCAGTCCCGTCGAGCCCCGCACAGATACGCAGTATTTT; CDR3 protein: CASSPVEPRTDTQYF
J gene: TRBJ1-3; clone size: NA; D gene: NA; V gene: TRBV30; CDR3 DNA: TGTGCCTGGAGTGTACGGAGAGGGCAACACGCTGGAAACACCATATATTTT; CDR3 protein: CAWSVRRGQHAGNTIYF
J gene: TRBJ1-2; clone size: NA; D gene: TRBD1; V gene: TRBV5-6; CDR3 DNA: TGTGCCAGCAGCTTCGACAGGGGGCGAGGGGGCTACACCTTC; CDR3 protein: CASSFDRGRGGYTF
J gene: TRBJ2-3; clone size: NA; D gene: NA; V gene: TRBV4-3; CDR3 DNA: TGCGCCAGCAGCCAAGATACTCCAGATACGCAGTATTTT; CDR3 protein: CASSQDTPDTQYF
J gene: TRBJ2-1; clone size: NA; D gene: NA; V gene: TRBV5-6; CDR3 DNA: TGTGCCAGCAGCTTGGCCGGGGGCAATGAGCAGTTCTTC; CDR3 protein: CASSLAGGNEQFF
J gene: TRBJ1-1; clone size: NA; D gene: TRBD1; V gene: TRBV18; CDR3 DNA: TGTGCCAGCTCACCGTCGACAGGGGGGGACACTGAAGCTTTCTTT; CDR3 protein: CASSPSTGGDTEAFF
J gene: TRBJ1-3; clone size: once; D gene: NA; V gene: TRBV29-1; CDR3 DNA: TGCAGCGTTGCAGGGTCCTCTGGAAACACCATATATTTT; CDR3 protein: CSVAGSSGNTIYF
J gene: TRBJ2-3; clone size: NA; D gene: NA; V gene: TRBV5-6; CDR3 DNA: TGTGCCAGCAGCTTCGATCGGGGTACAGATACGCAGTATTTT; CDR3 protein: CASSFDRGTDTQYF
J gene: TRBJ1-3; clone size: NA; D gene: NA; V gene: TRBV6-5; CDR3 DNA: TGTGCCAGCAGACCTTCGGGATTCTCTGGAAACACCATATATTTT; CDR3 protein: CASRPSGFSGNTIYF
J gene: TRBJ2-7; clone size: NA; D gene: NA; V gene: TRBV12-5; CDR3 DNA: TGTGCTAGTGGTTTGACAACAGGGGAGGAACTTTCCTACGAGCAGTACTTC; CDR3 protein: CASGLTTGEELSYEQYF
J gene: TRBJ2-1; clone size: NA; D gene: TRBD2; V gene: TRBV7-8; CDR3 DNA: TGTGCCAGCAGCATAGCGGGAGATTCGGTCTTC; CDR3 protein: CASSIAGDSVF
J gene: TRBJ2-1; clone size: once; D gene: NA; V gene: TRBV29-1; CDR3 DNA: TGCAGCGTGAAAAGCCAACGGGGGAGCTCCTACAATGAGCAGTTCTTC; CDR3 protein: CSVKSQRGSSYNEQFF
J gene: TRBJ2-5; clone size: NA; D gene: NA; V gene: TRBV2; CDR3 DNA: TGTGCCAGCAGTTTGCTAGCGAATCAAGAGACCCAGTACTTC; CDR3 protein: CASSLLANQETQYF
J gene: TRBJ2-1; clone size: NA; D gene: NA; V gene: TRBV7-3; CDR3 DNA: TGTGCCAGCAGCTTAACCGACAGTTTCAATGAGCAGTTCTTC; CDR3 protein: CASSLTDSFNEQFF
J gene: TRBJ2-7; clone size: NA; D gene: NA; V gene: TRBV2; CDR3 DNA: TGTGCCAGCACCCCTAGGAGGGAACGCGAGCAGTACTTC; CDR3 protein: CASTPRREREQYF
J gene: TRBJ1-1; clone size: once; D gene: NA; V gene: TRBV7-8; CDR3 DNA: TGTGCCAGCAGCCTAAGCTTTGTGAACACTGAAGCTTTCTTT; CDR3 protein: CASSLSFVNTEAFF
J gene: TRBJ1-3; clone size: NA; D gene: NA; V gene: TRBV4-1; CDR3 DNA: TGCGCCAGCAGCCAAGTCCGAGGGCTTCGGGGAAACACCATATATTTT; CDR3 protein: CASSQVRGLRGNTIYF